The rows below give T cell receptor beta chains drawn from one sample of a study of blood T cell repertoires in COVID-19. Some clones are missing from TCRdb's copy, which holds only in-frame ones; the method was immunoSEQ multiplex PCR. This sample has approximately 200,000 clones; more than 65% occur once, and the top ten carry approximately 7.6%. The sample taken for sequencing was PBMCs or T cells enriched from blood (not recorded which). These receptors were collected from a man aged 40-49 years who had recovered from COVID-19. The conserved cysteine and the conserved F or W are not part of the CDR3 here. The D gene is left open where the match is weak.

V gene: TRBV19
D gene: NA
J gene: TRBJ2-5
CDR3 protein: ASSIRGPETQY

V gene: TRBV28
D gene: NA
J gene: TRBJ1-3
CDR3 protein: ASSFSGNTIY

V gene: TRBV28
D gene: NA
J gene: TRBJ2-2
CDR3 protein: ASEQGSGELF

V gene: TRBV5-1
D gene: NA
J gene: TRBJ2-2
CDR3 protein: ASSSRVANTGELF

V gene: TRBV14
D gene: TRBD1
J gene: TRBJ1-1
CDR3 protein: ASSRDRTGSTGAF

V gene: TRBV4-1
D gene: NA
J gene: TRBJ2-2
CDR3 protein: ASSQLTEGAGELF

V gene: TRBV7-2
D gene: NA
J gene: TRBJ2-1
CDR3 protein: ASSLAGLNYNEQF

V gene: TRBV4-1
D gene: NA
J gene: TRBJ1-2
CDR3 protein: ASSQDLSLGYGYT

V gene: TRBV11-2
D gene: NA
J gene: TRBJ1-5
CDR3 protein: ASSLDPTNSNQPQH

V gene: TRBV7-9
D gene: TRBD2
J gene: TRBJ2-2
CDR3 protein: ASSLEVGGGAAATGELF

V gene: TRBV4-1
D gene: NA
J gene: TRBJ1-1
CDR3 protein: ASSQVRGGGLNTEAF

V gene: TRBV21-1
D gene: NA
J gene: TRBJ2-1
CDR3 protein: ASSKGKTQRATTPTMKQF

V gene: TRBV10-3
D gene: TRBD1
J gene: TRBJ1-4
CDR3 protein: ATGQGSTNEKLF

V gene: TRBV29-1
D gene: NA
J gene: TRBJ1-1
CDR3 protein: SVARSTEAF

V gene: TRBV5-1
D gene: NA
J gene: TRBJ2-7
CDR3 protein: ASSGGSAYNEQY

V gene: TRBV27
D gene: NA
J gene: TRBJ2-7
CDR3 protein: ASSLYPPGAAVGIEQY

V gene: TRBV5-1
D gene: TRBD1
J gene: TRBJ2-7
CDR3 protein: ASSYGTGRYEQY

V gene: TRBV11-1
D gene: NA
J gene: TRBJ1-1
CDR3 protein: ASSLPHRTEAF

V gene: TRBV4-1
D gene: NA
J gene: TRBJ2-4
CDR3 protein: ASSQVTGAKNIQY

V gene: TRBV28
D gene: NA
J gene: TRBJ1-6
CDR3 protein: ASSPTGPANSPLH

V gene: TRBV6-6
D gene: NA
J gene: TRBJ1-5
CDR3 protein: ASSYEQGGQPQH

V gene: TRBV5-4
D gene: NA
J gene: TRBJ1-6
CDR3 protein: ASSQGQSYNSPLH

V gene: TRBV7-2
D gene: TRBD1
J gene: TRBJ2-1
CDR3 protein: ASSRNRGSYNEQF

V gene: TRBV28
D gene: NA
J gene: TRBJ1-2
CDR3 protein: ASSLAGNYGYT

V gene: TRBV30
D gene: TRBD1
J gene: TRBJ1-2
CDR3 protein: AWSLQTGYGYT

V gene: TRBV6-4
D gene: TRBD2
J gene: TRBJ2-1
CDR3 protein: ASSPSLAGSYNEQF

V gene: TRBV7-9
D gene: NA
J gene: TRBJ1-3
CDR3 protein: ASSPREDRNTIY

V gene: TRBV5-1
D gene: NA
J gene: TRBJ1-2
CDR3 protein: ASSFKGDYGYT

V gene: TRBV11-2
D gene: NA
J gene: TRBJ1-2
CDR3 protein: ASSPSGRGNYGYT

V gene: TRBV5-1
D gene: TRBD1
J gene: TRBJ1-1
CDR3 protein: ASSWTGFEAF

V gene: TRBV2
D gene: TRBD1
J gene: TRBJ1-1
CDR3 protein: ASSFRDRNTEAF

V gene: TRBV11-3
D gene: NA
J gene: TRBJ1-1
CDR3 protein: ASSLGGFSQAF

V gene: TRBV7-9
D gene: TRBD2
J gene: TRBJ2-5
CDR3 protein: ASSLGLLAGASVETQY

V gene: TRBV5-4
D gene: NA
J gene: TRBJ1-2
CDR3 protein: ASSLEVYGYT

V gene: TRBV28
D gene: TRBD1
J gene: TRBJ1-2
CDR3 protein: ASRDRGLRYGYT

V gene: TRBV3-1/TRBV3-2
D gene: NA
J gene: TRBJ2-5
CDR3 protein: ASSLRSGQETQY

V gene: TRBV10-3
D gene: NA
J gene: TRBJ1-2
CDR3 protein: AISEPNGLGYT

V gene: TRBV3-1/TRBV3-2
D gene: NA
J gene: TRBJ2-7
CDR3 protein: ASGRRGEGTYEQY

V gene: TRBV28
D gene: NA
J gene: TRBJ1-1
CDR3 protein: ASSPSGAESTEAF

V gene: TRBV4-1
D gene: NA
J gene: TRBJ1-5
CDR3 protein: ASSQAYSNQPQH

V gene: TRBV7-8
D gene: NA
J gene: TRBJ1-5
CDR3 protein: ASSPTPSSNQPQH

V gene: TRBV4-3
D gene: TRBD2
J gene: TRBJ2-1
CDR3 protein: ASSQEGLAGGGIYNEQF

V gene: TRBV21-1
D gene: NA
J gene: TRBJ2-7
CDR3 protein: ASSKVIPGRRGYEQY